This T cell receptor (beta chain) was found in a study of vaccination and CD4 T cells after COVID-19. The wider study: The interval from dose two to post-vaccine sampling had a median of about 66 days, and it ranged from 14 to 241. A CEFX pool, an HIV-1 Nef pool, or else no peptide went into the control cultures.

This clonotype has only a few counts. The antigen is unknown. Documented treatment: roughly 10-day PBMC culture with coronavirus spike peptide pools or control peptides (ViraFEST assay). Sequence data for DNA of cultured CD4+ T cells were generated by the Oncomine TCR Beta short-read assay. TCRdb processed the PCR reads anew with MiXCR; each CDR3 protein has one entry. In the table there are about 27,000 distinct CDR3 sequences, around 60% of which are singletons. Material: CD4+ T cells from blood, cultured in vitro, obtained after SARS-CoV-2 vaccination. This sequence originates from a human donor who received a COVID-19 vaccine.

CDR3 in DNA: TGTGCCACCAGTGACCCCTCCGGGACTAGGCGAGATACGCAGTATTTT. Encoded protein: CATSDPSGTRRDTQYF. This rearrangement joins TRBV24-1 to TRBJ2-3; 8 bases are a match to TRBD2. Trimming removed 4 bases from V and 5 bases from J; junction bases left unmatched: 10. Germline CDR1 reads KGHDR; CDR2 reads SFDVKD. This CDR3 comprises 16 residues.